The 8 T cell receptor beta chains reported below all come from one sample, sequenced in a study of T-cell memory formation after mild COVID-19. TCRdb called the 5' RACE reads again in MiXCR, with one record for every CDR3 protein. The sample records roughly 580,000 distinct CDR3 sequences, roughly 18% being singletons. The sample consisted of PBMCs or a T cell subset sorted from them (not recorded which). These receptors originate from an adult woman who had mild COVID-19 (a few samples of this study predate the infection). Cell type and time point are not known.

This clonotype has a handful of counts. This sequence joins TRBV4-1 and TRBJ2-3; 11 bases agree with TRBD2. In germline, CDR1 is MGHRA, CDR2 YSYEKL. The CDR3 has 20 residues. Trimming took 0 bases from V and 0 from J; bases not matched to a gene: 11. CDR3 sequence: CASSQEGGPGLAASTDTQYF. In DNA form, the CDR3 reads TGCGCCAGCAGCCAAGAAGGTGGCCCGGGACTAGCGGCTAGCACAGATACGCAGTATTTT.

At least ten counts were recorded for this clonotype. The chain joins TRBV7-6 to TRBJ2-1, with D hard to call. Per germline, CDR1 SGHVS and CDR2 FNYEAQ. The CDR3 sequence is 15 residues long. Trimming took off 4 bases at V and 2 bases at J, with 12 bases between the two ends. Written as DNA, the CDR3 is TGTGCCAGCAGCTCCCGCGACGTGCCCTACAATGAGCAGTTCTTC. This gives the protein CASSSRDVPYNEQFF.

The chain carries TRBV5-1 and TRBJ1-2; TRBD1 agrees at 7 bases. Germline trimming cut 0 bases from V and 4 bases from J; bases unmatched to any gene: 6. This CDR3 spans 15 amino acids. The V gene's germline CDR1 is SGHRS and CDR2 YFSETQ. CDR3 residues: CASSLEMGQSYGYTF. The DNA of the CDR3 is TGCGCCAGCAGCTTGGAGATGGGACAGAGCTATGGCTACACCTTC.

The V gene is TRBV20-1, the J gene TRBJ2-5, with D unclear. This CDR3 has 14 amino acids. Between the trimmed V and J ends, which lost 1 base and 5 bases, there was a span of 14 bases. Per the germline V gene, CDR1 is DFQATT and CDR2 is SNEGSKA (reference sequence). CDR3 DNA: TGCAGTGCTAGAGTTGGGTACCCAACCGAGACCCAGTACTTC. Protein sequence: CSARVGYPTETQYF.

CDR3 nucleotides: TGTGCCTGGAGTGTACAGGGTCTAGCCAAAAACATTCAGTACTTC. Protein product: CAWSVQGLAKNIQYF. The chain is built from TRBV30 and TRBJ2-4; a weak D match, TRBD1 (6 bases). Germline CDR1 reads GTSNPN; CDR2 reads SVGIG (reference sequence). This CDR3 spans 15 amino acids. V was shortened by 0 bases and J by 0 bases, with 9 bases between the two germline ends.

This clonotype was recorded a few times. This chain connects TRBV4-2 to TRBJ2-7, with 8 bases fitting TRBD2. The CDR3 covers 14 residues. The V segment lost 0 bases and the J segment 2 bases; nucleotides outside the gene matches: 0. The germline V gene encodes CDR1 LGHNA and CDR2 YNFKEQ. The DNA of the CDR3 is TGTGCCAGCAGCCAAGAACTAGCGGCCTACGAGCAGTACTTC. This codes for CASSQELAAYEQYF.

The chain carries TRBV27 and TRBJ2-7, with 9 bases matching TRBD2. The junction had 7 bases not matched to a gene; V was cut back by 2 bases and J by 2 bases. Germline V lookup: CDR1 MNHEY, CDR2 SMNVEV (reference sequence). CDR3 length: 16 residues. CDR3 sequence reads: CASSLVGRGGTYEQYF. The CDR3 DNA reads as TGTGCCAGCAGTTTAGTCGGGCGGGGGGGCACCTACGAGCAGTACTTC.

Points on this clonotype: A much more abundant neighbour one base away suggests this may be a read error. This chain connects TRBV3-1 to TRBJ2-3; weak D call: TRBD2 (6 bases). V lost 3 bases to trimming and J lost 2 bases, with 9 bases between them. The CDR3 loop spans 14 amino acids. Germline loops: CDR1 LGHDT, CDR2 YNNKEL (reference sequence). The CDR3 region is CASSHRRVTDTQYF. Here the CDR3 DNA reads TGTGCCAGCAGCCATCGGAGGGTCACAGATACGCAGTATTTT.